Included here is one T cell receptor (beta chain) sequence, with context. No antigen is known for it. No much larger clone is present one base from it, and per-base qualities are unavailable. This sample was included in a study of shared clonotypes between healthy human individuals (TCRdb year 2020). Study-wide context: A couple of women and a few men aged 18 to 49 years were included in the cohort. Per donor, three plates each were used for CD4 naive and CD4 memory, two for CD8 naive, and one for CD8 memory. To estimate repertoire size and how much clonotype sharing occurs between individuals, the study deeply sequenced the blood TCR repertoires of about five healthy adults. Different laboratories and diverse techniques were used to prepare libraries and sequence TCR repertoires, to increase sequencing depth and limit assay-specific biases. Each donor's leukapheresis produced roughly between roughly 0.85 and 9.5 billion PBMCs. Findings and caveats that apply to the study as a whole: Naive subsets generally had larger estimated clonotype richness than memory subsets. Across a few donors, approximately 4.9% of naive CD4, 3% to 4% of naive CD8, roughly 2.2% of memory CD4, and 0.4% to 0.45% of memory CD8 clonotypes were shared. Higher generation probabilities were observed for clonotypes shared by all four sorted-subset donors than for non-shared clonotypes. Sampling was restricted to blood, and TCR repertoires in tissues likely differ from the TCR repertoires found in blood. Rarefaction of sorted-subset datasets indicated incomplete sequencing despite the large sequencing depth. Pairwise subsampling indicated that sequencing depth was expected to affect the degree of clonotype sharing among donors. Because the study included a small number of donors, the genetic and exposure-history diversity represented was limited.

The CDR3 holds 13 amino acids from the cysteine to the phenylalanine. Only the CDR3 DNA stays, 39 bases, in frame from base 1. V is cut by 8 bases and J by 0 bases, and the space between the germline ends is 10 bases. CDR1 and CDR2 were assigned from the germline V gene as MNHNS and SASEGT. TCR CDR3 regions were amplified from genomic DNA by multiplex PCR using the deep immunoSEQ assay. Extracted genomic DNA from each cell subset was distributed evenly across all wells of several immunoSEQ 96-well plates, and each plate was treated as a replicate. For sorted subsets, each replicate PCR was loaded with 200 to 250 ng genomic DNA, equivalent to 30,000 or so T cell genomes. The purified libraries were quantified using a Qubit 3.0 fluorometer, sized with a Bioanalyzer 2100, and then quantified again using the KAPA Library Quantification kit. A separate single-read 150-cycle Illumina NextSeq 550 flow cell was used to sequence each immunoSEQ 96-well plate. The original pipeline was this. Because the immunoSEQ output included only junctional sequences and no quality scores, the filtering could not be the same as the filtering used for full-length reads. Sequences were annotated with PyIR, a Python wrapper for IgBLAST v1.9, using IMGT germline references to assign V/J genes and CDR3. Reads were filtered out if the reads had weak V/J assignments (E-value above 1e-6), no CDR3, stop codons, out-of-frame junctions, or ambiguous translated residues. V3J clonotypes were defined as sequences sharing an identical inferred V gene, J gene, and CDR3 amino acid sequence. The percentage overlap between two repertoires was calculated by dividing the number of shared unique clonotypes by the size of the smaller repertoire. Richness of each repertoire was evaluated using RTK rarefaction, the Chao1 estimator, and Recon v2.1 estimates of unobserved clonotypes. Generation probabilities were computed with OLGA for all TCRbeta clonotypes obtained by the gDNA method from a few donors. TCRdb provides this immuneACCESS table in a form limited to in-frame rearrangements. Some clones are lacking; in checked studies, under half of them reflect an unresolved V gene, and why the rest are absent is not known. The V and J calls and clone size were taken over from that table, and D and trimming were inferred from the DNA. The sample table lists about 710,000 clones, 72% of them with a count of one. Jointly, the top ten make up about 1.7% of the sample.

Donors were healthy HIV-negative adults with no recently reported acute infections or vaccinations. Every donor was a Caucasian adult residing in Nashville, Tennessee, USA. CD4+ T cells were enriched through magnetic negative selection, after which naive cells were positively selected on CD45RA and the remaining negative fraction served as the memory subset. After blood collection by leukapheresis, PBMCs were isolated using Ficoll-Histopaque density gradient centrifugation and then cryopreserved in the vapor phase of liquid nitrogen. Purity and quantity of every magnetically sorted T cell population were checked by analytical flow cytometry. Genomic DNA was isolated from each sorted fraction and quantified by UV absorbance on a Nanodrop 2000c.

The clonotype was recovered from a woman younger than 45 in good health. The rearranged chain carries TRBV6-1 and TRBJ1-1; 5 matching bases give a weak D call of TRBD1. Input material: memory CD4+ T cells sorted from blood. The sample's cell subset or site label, decoded: CD45RA-negative fraction. CDR3 reads: CASSDTMNTEAFF. The DNA reads as follows: TGTGCCAGCTCGGACACAATGAACACTGAAGCTTTCTTT.